Each of the 18 T cell receptor beta chains below was sequenced from the same sample in a study of blood T cell repertoires in COVID-19. Clones were sequenced by immunoSEQ multiplex PCR, and TCRdb holds only the in-frame ones, with some missing. The sample records over 100,000 clones, 82% being singletons. The sample comprised peripheral blood. The receptors derive from a woman in her 70s with acute or convalescent COVID-19.

The V gene is TRBV10-3, the J gene TRBJ1-2, with 8 positions matching TRBD1. CDR1 is ENHRY and CDR2 is SYGVKD in the germline V gene. V trimming: 10 bases; J trimming: 5 bases; junction bases outside the gene matches: 15. The CDR3 has 15 residues. CDR3 bases: TGTGCCACCAAAATGGACAGGGCCCGGCAATATGGCTACACCTTC. Its translation: CATKMDRARQYGYTF.

The chain links TRBV14 to TRBJ2-1; D may be TRBD2 (6 bases). Germline V CDR1 and CDR2: SGHDN, FVKESK. V lost 8 bases and J lost 7, with 12 bases in between. The CDR3 spans 12 residues. In DNA, the CDR3 is TGTGCCAGCGGGACTTTGAAGAATGAGCAGTTCTTC. Amino acids: CASGTLKNEQFF.

The chain has TRBV10-3 and TRBJ1-1; D possibly corresponds to TRBD1 (6 bases). The CDR3 contains 14 residues. The V and J ends lost 11 bases and 5 bases respectively, with 21 bases between them. The germline CDR1 and CDR2 sequences are ENHRY and SYGVKD. The CDR3 DNA follows: TGTGCCGCCCACAACAGGGAGAGTGGAACTGAAGCTTTCTTT. This encodes CAAHNRESGTEAFF.

The CDR3 sequence is CASSTNQPQHF. The CDR3, as DNA: TGTGCCAGCAGCACAAATCAGCCCCAGCATTTT. The chain uses TRBV5-8 and TRBJ1-5; D is undetermined. CDR1 and CDR2 from the germline V gene are SGHTS and YDEGEE. This CDR3 is 11 amino acids long. The V end lost 4 bases, the J end lost 4 bases, and 3 bases lay between the germline ends.

The rearrangement joins TRBV6-5 to TRBJ1-2, with a tentative D call TRBD1 (6 bases). This CDR3 has 13 residues. Germline V gene lookup returns CDR1 MNHEY and CDR2 SVGAGI. V lost 4 bases, J lost 8 bases, and 14 bases lay in between. The CDR3 sequence is CASSLTGSSGYTF. The CDR3 DNA follows: TGTGCCAGCAGTTTGACAGGATCTTCCGGCTACACCTTC.

The V gene is TRBV5-6, the J gene TRBJ2-6; D is perhaps TRBD1 (6 bases). The CDR3 runs to 16 residues. Germline-derived CDR1 and CDR2 are SGHDT and YYEEEE. V dropped 3 bases and J dropped 1 base, with 11 bases sitting between them. The CDR3 DNA is TGTGCCAGCAGCTCAACAGGGAAATCTGGGGCCAACGTCCTGACTTTC. It codes for CASSSTGKSGANVLTF.

J is TRBJ1-6 and V is TRBV6-1; D call uncertain. Between the trimmed V and J ends, which lost 2 bases and 10 bases, there was a span of 18 bases. Germline CDR1 and CDR2: MNHNS and SASEGT. The CDR3 contains 16 residues. The CDR3 sequence is CASSELPYMMNSPLHF. The DNA of the CDR3 is TGTGCCAGCAGTGAATTACCGTACATGATGAACTCACCCCTCCACTTT.

The chain links TRBV4-3 to TRBJ1-4; no firm D call. CDR1 is LGHNA, CDR2 YSLEER, per germline. The CDR3 contains 17 residues. V gave up 0 bases and J gave up 5 bases, with 16 bases separating them. CDR3 DNA sequence: TGCGCCAGCAGCCAAGATGTTCAGGTAGTTAGGAATGAAAAACTGTTTTTT. It encodes CASSQDVQVVRNEKLFF.

The chain couples TRBV19 to TRBJ2-6, with 8 positions matching TRBD1. Trimming removed 6 bases from V and 0 bases from J; junction bases left unmatched: 7. CDR3 size: 17 residues. CDR1 LNHDA and CDR2 SQIVND come from the germline V gene (reference sequence). The CDR3 sequence: CASRRDRINSGANVLTF. CDR3 DNA: TGTGCCAGTAGGAGGGACAGGATCAACTCTGGGGCCAACGTCCTGACTTTC.

The chain recombines TRBV2 with TRBJ2-5; the D gene is possibly TRBD1 (6 bases). The V gene's germline CDR1 is SNHLY and CDR2 FYNNEI. The CDR3 spans 15 residues. V was cut by 6 bases and J by 4 bases, with 18 bases left in between. CDR3 sequence: CASRRTDGFSETQYF. In DNA form, the CDR3 reads TGTGCCAGCAGGCGGACAGATGGGTTCTCAGAGACCCAGTACTTC.

This clone was seen a few times. This chain links TRBV7-2 with TRBJ2-1, with 8 nucleotides matching TRBD1. The CDR3 totals 17 residues. Germline lookup yields CDR1 SGHTA and CDR2 FQGNSA. V shed 6 bases, J shed 1 base, and the junction held 11 bases outside the gene matches. The chain's CDR3 is CASRPPTGTGSYNEQFF. CDR3 in DNA: TGTGCCAGCAGGCCACCGACCGGGACAGGATCCTACAATGAGCAGTTCTTC.

The J gene is TRBJ1-1, the V gene TRBV2, with TRBD1 as a possible D gene (5 bases). The CDR3 totals 14 residues. Trimming stripped 3 bases from V and 1 base from J, with 9 bases between. Germline V gene data show CDR1 as SNHLY and CDR2 as FYNNEI. CDR3 sequence reads: CASSDPTENTEAFF. As DNA, the CDR3 is TGTGCCAGCAGTGACCCGACAGAGAACACTGAAGCTTTCTTT.

J is TRBJ1-2 and V is TRBV30; TRBD1 is a possible D gene (5 bases). V dropped 2 bases and J dropped 13 bases, with 14 bases sitting between them. The germline CDR1 and CDR2 sequences are GTSNPN and SVGIG (reference sequence). The CDR3 is made up of 11 amino acids. The CDR3 DNA follows: TGTGCCTGGAGTAGAGAAAGGGGATCCACCTTC. Residues: CAWSRERGSTF.

This clone has only one observation. This chain connects TRBV2 to TRBJ2-1; D perhaps matches TRBD1 (5 bases). The germline V and J ends were trimmed by 6 bases and 8 bases, with 14 bases remaining between them. This CDR3 is 13 amino acids long. Germline V lookup: CDR1 SNHLY, CDR2 FYNNEI. The CDR3 is CASRLTGLDEQFF. In DNA, the CDR3 is TGTGCCAGCAGGCTAACAGGTTTGGATGAGCAGTTCTTC.

The chain links TRBV29-1 to TRBJ2-1; 11 positions match TRBD2. CDR1 SQVTM and CDR2 ANQGSEA come from the germline V gene. Trimming cost V 2 bases and J 7 bases; bases outside gene matches: 7. The CDR3 contains 15 residues. CDR3 sequence reads: CSVEFGSGGANEQFF. CDR3 DNA sequence: TGCAGCGTTGAATTCGGTAGCGGGGGGGCTAATGAGCAGTTCTTC.

This chain connects TRBV9 to TRBJ1-6; 9 bases fit TRBD1. Germline trimming cut 3 bases from V and 9 bases from J; bases unmatched to any gene: 13. Germline CDR1 SGDLS, CDR2 YYNGEE. This CDR3 is 17 amino acids long. The CDR3 loop reads CASSESRDRVLSSPLHF. As DNA, the CDR3 is TGTGCCAGCAGCGAGAGCCGGGACAGGGTCTTAAGTTCACCCCTCCACTTT.

This chain's CDR3 is CASSQVSGEQFF. CDR3 bases: TGTGCCAGCAGCCAAGTAAGCGGGGAGCAGTTCTTC. The chain carries TRBV14 and TRBJ2-1; a possible D gene is TRBD2 (6 bases). CDR3 length: 12 amino acids. CDR1 SGHDN and CDR2 FVKESK come from the germline V gene. Trimming left V 1 base short and J 10 bases short, with 8 bases between.

The gene calls are TRBV27 and TRBJ1-4; 7 nucleotides match TRBD1. The CDR3 sequence is 15 residues long. The ends lost 6 bases at V and 0 bases at J; junction bases unmatched: 4. Per germline, CDR1 MNHEY and CDR2 SMNVEV (reference sequence). The DNA of the CDR3 is TGTGCCAGCAGACACAGGGGAGCAACTAATGAAAAACTGTTTTTT. It encodes CASRHRGATNEKLFF.